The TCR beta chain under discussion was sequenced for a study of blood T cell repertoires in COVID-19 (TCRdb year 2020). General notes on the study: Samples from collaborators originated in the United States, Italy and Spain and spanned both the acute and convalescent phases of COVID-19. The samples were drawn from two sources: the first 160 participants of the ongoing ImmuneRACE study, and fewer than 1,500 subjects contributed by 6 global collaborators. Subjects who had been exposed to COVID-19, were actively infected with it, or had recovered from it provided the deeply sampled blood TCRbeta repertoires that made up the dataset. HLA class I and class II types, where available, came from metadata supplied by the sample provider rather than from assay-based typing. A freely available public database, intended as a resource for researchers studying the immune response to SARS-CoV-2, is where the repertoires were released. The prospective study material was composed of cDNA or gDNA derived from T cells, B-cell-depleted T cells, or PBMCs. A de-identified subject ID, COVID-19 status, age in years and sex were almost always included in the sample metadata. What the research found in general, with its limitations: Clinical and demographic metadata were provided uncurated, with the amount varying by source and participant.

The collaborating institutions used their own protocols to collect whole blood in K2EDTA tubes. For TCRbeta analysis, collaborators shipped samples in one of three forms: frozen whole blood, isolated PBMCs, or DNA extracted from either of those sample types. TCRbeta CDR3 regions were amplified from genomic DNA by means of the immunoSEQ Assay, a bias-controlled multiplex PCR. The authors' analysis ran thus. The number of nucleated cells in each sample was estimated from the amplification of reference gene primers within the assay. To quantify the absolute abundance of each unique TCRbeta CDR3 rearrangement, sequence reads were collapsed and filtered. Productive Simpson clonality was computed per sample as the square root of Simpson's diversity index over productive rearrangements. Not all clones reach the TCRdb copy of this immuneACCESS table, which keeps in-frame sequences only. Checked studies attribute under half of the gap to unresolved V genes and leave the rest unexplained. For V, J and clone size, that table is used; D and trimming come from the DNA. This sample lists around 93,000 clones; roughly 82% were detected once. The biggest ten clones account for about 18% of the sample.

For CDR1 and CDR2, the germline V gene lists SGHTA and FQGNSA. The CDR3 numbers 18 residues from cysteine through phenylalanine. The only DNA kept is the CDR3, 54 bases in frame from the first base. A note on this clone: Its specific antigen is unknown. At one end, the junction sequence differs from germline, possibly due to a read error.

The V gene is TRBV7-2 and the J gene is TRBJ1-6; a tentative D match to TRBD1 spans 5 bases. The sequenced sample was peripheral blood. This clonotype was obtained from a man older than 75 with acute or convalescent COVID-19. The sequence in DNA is TGTGCCAGCACCTTGCGGGGGGGTAGGGGCTCCAATAATTCACCCCTCCACTTT. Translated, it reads CASTLRGGRGSNNSPLHF.